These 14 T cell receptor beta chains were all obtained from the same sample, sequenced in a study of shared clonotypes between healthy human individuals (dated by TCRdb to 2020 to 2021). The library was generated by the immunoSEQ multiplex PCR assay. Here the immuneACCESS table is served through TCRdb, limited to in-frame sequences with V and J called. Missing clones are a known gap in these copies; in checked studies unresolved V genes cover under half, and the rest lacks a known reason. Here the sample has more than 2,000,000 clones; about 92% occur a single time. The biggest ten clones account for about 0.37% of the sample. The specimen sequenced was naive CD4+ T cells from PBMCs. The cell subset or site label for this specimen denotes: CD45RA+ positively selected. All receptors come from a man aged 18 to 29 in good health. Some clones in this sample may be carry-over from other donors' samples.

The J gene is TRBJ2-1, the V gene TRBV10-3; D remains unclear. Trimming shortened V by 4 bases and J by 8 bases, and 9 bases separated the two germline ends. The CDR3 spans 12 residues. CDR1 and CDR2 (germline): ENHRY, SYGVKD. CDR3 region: CAISVVGDEQFF. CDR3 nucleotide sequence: TGTGCCATCAGTGTCGTCGGCGATGAGCAGTTCTTC.

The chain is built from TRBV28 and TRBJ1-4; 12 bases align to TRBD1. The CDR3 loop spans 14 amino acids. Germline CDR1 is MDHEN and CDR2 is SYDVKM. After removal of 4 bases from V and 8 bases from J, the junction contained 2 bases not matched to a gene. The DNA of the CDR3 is TGTGCCAGCAGTTGGGACAGGGGGCACGAAAAACTGTTTTTT. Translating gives CASSWDRGHEKLFF.

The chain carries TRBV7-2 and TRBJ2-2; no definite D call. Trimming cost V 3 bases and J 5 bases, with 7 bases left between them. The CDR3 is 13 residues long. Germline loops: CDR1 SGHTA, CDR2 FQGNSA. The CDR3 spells CASSFRLTGELFF. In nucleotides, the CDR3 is TGTGCCAGCAGCTTCCGCTTAACCGGGGAGCTGTTTTTT.

The chain's CDR3 is CASSEWGGSAGQPQHF. The DNA of the CDR3 is TGTGCCAGCAGTGAATGGGGCGGCTCCGCAGGTCAGCCCCAGCATTTT. The V and J genes are TRBV6-1 and TRBJ1-5, with a weak D call TRBD1 (5 bases). Trimming stripped 2 bases from V and 6 bases from J, with 17 bases between. In germline, CDR1 is MNHNS, CDR2 SASEGT. The CDR3 has 16 amino acids.

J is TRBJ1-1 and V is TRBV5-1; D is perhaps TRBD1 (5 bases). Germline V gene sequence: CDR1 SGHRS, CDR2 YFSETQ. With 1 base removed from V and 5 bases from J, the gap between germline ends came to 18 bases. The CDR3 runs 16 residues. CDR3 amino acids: CASSLIPGPQGTEAFF. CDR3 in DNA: TGCGCCAGCAGCTTGATTCCTGGGCCGCAGGGTACTGAAGCTTTCTTT.

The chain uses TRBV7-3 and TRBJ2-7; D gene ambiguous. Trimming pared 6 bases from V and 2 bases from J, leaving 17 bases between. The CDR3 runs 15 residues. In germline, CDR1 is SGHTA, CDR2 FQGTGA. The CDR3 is CASSLGQGAAYEQYF. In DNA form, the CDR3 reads TGTGCCAGCAGTCTAGGCCAAGGTGCGGCCTACGAGCAGTACTTC.

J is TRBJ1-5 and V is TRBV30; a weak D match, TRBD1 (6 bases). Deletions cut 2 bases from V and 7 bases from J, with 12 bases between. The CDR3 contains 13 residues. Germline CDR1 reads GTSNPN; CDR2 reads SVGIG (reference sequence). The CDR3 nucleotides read TGTGCCTGGAGTTTACAGGGTTCGCAGCCCCAGCATTTT. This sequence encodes CAWSLQGSQPQHF.

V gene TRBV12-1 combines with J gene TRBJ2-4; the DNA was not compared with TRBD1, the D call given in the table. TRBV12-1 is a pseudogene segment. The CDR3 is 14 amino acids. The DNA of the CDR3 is TGTGCCAGCCCAGGGGGATTAGCCAAAAACATTCAGTACTTC. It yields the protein CASPGGLAKNIQYF.

The CDR3 protein is CASSAIPMGYTF. The CDR3 nucleotides are TGTGCCAGCAGCGCGATACCGATGGGCTACACCTTC. The rearrangement links TRBV9 to TRBJ1-2, with D unclear. CDR3 length: 12 residues. V lost 3 bases, J lost 8 bases, and 11 bases lay in between. CDR1 and CDR2 from the germline V gene are SGDLS and YYNGEE.

CDR3 amino acids: CASSRRGEYGYTF. In DNA form, the CDR3 reads TGTGCCAGTAGCCGGAGAGGGGAGTATGGCTACACCTTC. The chain employs TRBV19 and TRBJ1-2, with a tentative D call TRBD1 (5 bases). The CDR3 sequence is 13 residues long. The V and J ends lost 6 bases and 5 bases respectively, with 13 bases between them. Germline CDR1 and CDR2: LNHDA and SQIVND (reference sequence).

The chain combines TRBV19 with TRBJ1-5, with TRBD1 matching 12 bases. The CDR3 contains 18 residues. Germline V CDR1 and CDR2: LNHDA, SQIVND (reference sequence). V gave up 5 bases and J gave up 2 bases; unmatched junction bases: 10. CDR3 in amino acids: CASSPRDRGREGNQPQHF. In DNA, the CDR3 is TGTGCCAGTAGTCCCCGGGACAGGGGGCGTGAGGGCAATCAGCCCCAGCATTTT.

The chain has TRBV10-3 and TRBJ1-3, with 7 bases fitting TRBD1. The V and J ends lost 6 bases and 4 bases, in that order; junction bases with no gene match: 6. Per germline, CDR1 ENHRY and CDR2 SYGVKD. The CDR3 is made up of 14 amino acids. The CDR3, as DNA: TGTGCCATCAGCCCAGGGGGGACAGGAAACACCATATATTTT. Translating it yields CAISPGGTGNTIYF.

The CDR3 bases are TGTGCCAGCAGTCCTCCGACAGGGAACGAGCAGTACTTC. This encodes CASSPPTGNEQYF. The chain has TRBV28 and TRBJ2-7; TRBD1 agrees at 7 bases. Germline V CDR1 and CDR2: MDHEN, SYDVKM. This CDR3 contains 13 residues. With 5 bases clipped from V and 5 bases from J, the junction kept 6 bases outside the gene matches. Drawing the rest from reference TRBV28 and TRBJ2-7, the complete variable domain is DVKVTQSSRYLVKRTGEKVFLECVQDMDHENMFWYRQDPGLGLRLIYFSYDVKMKEKGDIPEGYSVSREKKERFSLILESASTNQTSMYLCASSPPTGNEQYFGPGTRLTVT.

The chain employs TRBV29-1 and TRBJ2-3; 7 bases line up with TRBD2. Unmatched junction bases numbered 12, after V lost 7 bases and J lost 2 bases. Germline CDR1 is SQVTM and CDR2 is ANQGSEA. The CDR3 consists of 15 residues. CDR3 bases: TGCAGCGGGAGACCGGGACTACAGGTCACAGATACGCAGTATTTT. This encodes CSGRPGLQVTDTQYF.